This T cell receptor beta chain was sequenced during a study of spatial heterogeneity in lung cancer. Documented time point: sample taken at primary tumor resection. Frozen PBMC, nontumor lung or tumor provided whole RNA, which was sequenced unsorted. This clonotype was counted many times. Its antigen is unknown. Study-level findings and limits: Ubiquitous expanded tumor TCRs showed up in blood more at resection than follow-up.

Trimming took 5 bases from V and 7 from J, leaving 17 bases between them. The germline CDR1 and CDR2 sequences are SGHTA and FQGTGA. CDR3 length: 14 amino acids. TCRdb used MiXCR to reprocess the 5' RACE reads, holding one entry per CDR3 protein. The sample records more than 30,000 distinct CDR3 sequences, roughly 5.6% being singletons. This receptor was identified in a female donor with early-stage non-small cell lung cancer. The source material was PBMCs, sampled at surgery. This rearrangement joins TRBV7-3 to TRBJ2-5; D possibly matches TRBD1 or TRBD2 (5 bases each). CDR3 DNA: TGTGCCAGCAGCCCGGGACCCCCGCCCTCGACCCAGTACTTC. Encoded protein: CASSPGPPPSTQYF.